The source of this TCR beta chain is a study of T cells after yellow fever vaccination. Regarding the study as a whole: Re-detected after boosting: most primary clones, 95% to 98% of CD4 and about 85% of CD8. Abundant clonotypes (contaminants from the bulk population) could be present in FACS-sorted repertoires.

This CDR3 region has 16 residues. V shed 7 bases and J 0 bases; nucleotides not matched to a gene: 3. Germline V CDR1 and CDR2: KGHDR, SFDVKD. Researchers made TCR cDNA using 5'RACE template switching, and this step added a universal primer site and UMIs. In TCRdb, the 5' RACE reads were re-called with MiXCR into one record per CDR3 protein. The sample lists a few hundred thousand distinct CDR3 sequences, about 5.2% occurring once. To note about this clonotype: Its specificity is not known.

The sample in question was CD4+ T cells sorted from PBMCs, obtained on the day of the yellow fever booster vaccination. The clonotype originates from a man aged 18 to 29 who received the YFV17D yellow fever vaccine. The chain carries TRBV24-1 and TRBJ2-3, with 13 bases aligning to TRBD2. In DNA, the CDR3 is TGTGCCACCAGCGGACTAGCGGGGGATAGCACAGATACGCAGTATTTT. Protein product: CATSGLAGDSTDTQYF.